The T cell receptor (beta chain) described here comes from a study of blood T cell repertoires in COVID-19. Study in general: In each case, the material was cDNA or gDNA derived from T cells, B-cell-depleted T cells, or PBMCs.

Original methodology: Amplifying reference gene primers gave estimates of nucleated cell counts. Using immunoSEQ multiplex PCR, the repertoire was profiled, and TCRdb retains in-frame clones only, with some absent. V, J and clone size are those of that table, while D and trimming were read from the DNA. The table records around 260,000 clones, about 88% of them present only once. This CDR3 has 17 residues. Germline values: CDR1 KGHSH, CDR2 LQKENI. With V trimmed by 4 bases and J by 3 bases, 8 bases remained unmatched. The chain employs TRBV18 and TRBJ2-3; 12 nucleotides align to TRBD1. The specimen was peripheral blood. The clonotype originates from a man aged 55 to 70 who had recovered from COVID-19. The CDR3 region is CASSQRTGQGATDTQYF. For the CDR3, the DNA is TGTGCCAGCTCACAAAGGACGGGACAGGGGGCTACAGATACGCAGTATTTT.